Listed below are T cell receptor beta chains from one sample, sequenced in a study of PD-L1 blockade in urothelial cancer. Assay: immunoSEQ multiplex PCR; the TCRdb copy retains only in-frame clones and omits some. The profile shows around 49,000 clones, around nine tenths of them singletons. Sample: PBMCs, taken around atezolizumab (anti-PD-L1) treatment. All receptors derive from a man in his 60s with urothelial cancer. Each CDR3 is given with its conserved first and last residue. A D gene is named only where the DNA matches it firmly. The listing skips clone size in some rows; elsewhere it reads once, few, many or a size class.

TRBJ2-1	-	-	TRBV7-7	CASSLAGAPYNEQFF	TGTGCCAGCAGCTTAGCGGGGGCTCCTTACAATGAGCAGTTCTTC
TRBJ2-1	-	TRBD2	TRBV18	CASSRDSPTSGRRYEQFF	TGTGCCAGCTCACGGGACAGTCCAACTAGCGGGAGACGGTATGAGCAGTTCTTC
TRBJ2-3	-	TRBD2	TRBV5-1	CASSTGLVSTDTQYF	TGCGCCAGCAGCACGGGACTAGTTAGCACAGATACGCAGTATTTT
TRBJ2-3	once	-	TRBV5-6	CASSLGGAATDTQYF	TGTGCCAGCAGCTTGGGCGGGGCAGCCACAGATACGCAGTATTTT
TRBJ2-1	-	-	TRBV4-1	CASSQAYNEQFF	TGCGCCAGCAGCCAAGCTTACAATGAGCAGTTCTTC
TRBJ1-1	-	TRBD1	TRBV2	CASNSQGMNTEAFF	TGTGCCAGCAATTCACAGGGGATGAACACTGAAGCTTTCTTT
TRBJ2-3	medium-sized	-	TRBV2	CASRPVVDTQYF	TGTGCCAGCAGACCCGTAGTAGATACGCAGTATTTT
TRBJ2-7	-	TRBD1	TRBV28	CASSLDRVGSEQYF	TGTGCCAGCAGTTTAGACAGGGTTGGGTCCGAGCAGTACTTC
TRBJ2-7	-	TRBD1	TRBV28	CAIRQGAGEQYF	TGTGCCATCCGACAGGGGGCTGGCGAGCAGTACTTC
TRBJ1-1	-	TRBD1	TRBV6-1	CASSAGGNTEAFF	TGTGCCAGCAGCGCAGGGGGGAACACTGAAGCTTTCTTT
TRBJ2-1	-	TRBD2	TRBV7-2	CASSLGLAPLNEQFF	TGTGCCAGCAGCTTGGGACTAGCGCCCCTCAATGAGCAGTTCTTC
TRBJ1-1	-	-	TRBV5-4	CASSPGRRREEDTEAFF	TGTGCCAGCAGCCCGGGGCGTAGGAGGGAGGAGGACACTGAAGCTTTCTTT
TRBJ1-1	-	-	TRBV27	CASSSGSWSTEAFF	TGTGCCAGCAGTTCCGGGTCATGGAGCACTGAAGCTTTCTTT
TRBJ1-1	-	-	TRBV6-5	CASSYRGNDEAFF	TGTGCCAGCAGTTACAGGGGGAACGATGAAGCTTTCTTT
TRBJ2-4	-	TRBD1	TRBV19	CASRTGTGADIQYF	TGTGCCAGTAGAACCGGGACAGGGGCAGACATTCAGTACTTC
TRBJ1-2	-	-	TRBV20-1	CSARPLGGYTF	TGCAGTGCTCGTCCTCTAGGTGGCTACACCTTC
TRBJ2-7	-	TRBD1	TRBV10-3	CAITKDRGPYEQYF	TGTGCCATCACCAAGGACAGGGGCCCCTACGAGCAGTACTTC